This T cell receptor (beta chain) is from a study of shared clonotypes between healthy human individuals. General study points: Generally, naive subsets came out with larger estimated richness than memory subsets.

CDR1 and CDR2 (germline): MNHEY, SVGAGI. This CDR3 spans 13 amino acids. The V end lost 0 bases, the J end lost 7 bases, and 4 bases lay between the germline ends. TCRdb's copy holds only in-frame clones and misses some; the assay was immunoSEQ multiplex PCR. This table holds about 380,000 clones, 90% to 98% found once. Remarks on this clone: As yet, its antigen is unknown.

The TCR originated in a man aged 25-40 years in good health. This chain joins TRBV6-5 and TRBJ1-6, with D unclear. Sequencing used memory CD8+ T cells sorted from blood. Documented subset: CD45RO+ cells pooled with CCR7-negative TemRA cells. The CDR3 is CASSYSGNSPLHF. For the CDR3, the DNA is TGTGCCAGCAGTTACTCAGGGAATTCACCCCTCCACTTT.